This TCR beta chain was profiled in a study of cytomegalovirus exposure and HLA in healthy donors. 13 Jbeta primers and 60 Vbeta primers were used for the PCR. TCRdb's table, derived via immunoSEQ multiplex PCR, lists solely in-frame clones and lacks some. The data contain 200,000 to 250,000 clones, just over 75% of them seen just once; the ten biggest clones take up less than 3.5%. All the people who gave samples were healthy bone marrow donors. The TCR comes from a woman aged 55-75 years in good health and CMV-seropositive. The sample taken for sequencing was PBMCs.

CDR3 sequence (DNA): TGTGCCAGCAGCTCCTCAGGGGGCCGTACTGAAGCTTTCTTT. Protein product: CASSSSGGRTEAFF. The genes are TRBV5-8 and TRBJ1-1, with 8 bases fitting TRBD1. The CDR3 is 14 residues long. CDR1 is SGHTS, CDR2 YDEGEE, per germline. The V segment lost 3 bases and the J segment 5 bases; nucleotides outside the gene matches: 6.